This record concerns one TCR beta chain sequence. Its antigen is currently unknown. This CDR3 comprises 15 residues. J lost 4 bases, V lost 4 bases, and 6 bases had no gene match. CDR1 is SNHLY, CDR2 FYNNEI, per germline. This specimen comes from a study of siplizumab effects on memory and regulatory T cells. Study results and limitations: Mappable alloreactive CD4+ clones were on average approximately 70% Treg-derived with siplizumab, less than 30% in controls. The mapping of alloreactive clones to unstimulated subsets covered only a minor fraction of them. Naive T cells looked more diverse than memory cells, and they looked like major contributors to the alloresponse.

The data were produced by immunoSEQ multiplex PCR, yet TCRdb's version contains in-frame clones alone and is incomplete. The sample consists of about 120,000 clones, roughly 92% of them appearing once. Material for sequencing was CD4+ T cells sorted from blood. The clonotype was recovered from a human donor in good health. This chain links TRBV2 with TRBJ2-5, with 10 bases identical to TRBD2. DNA for the CDR3: TGTGCCAGCAGTGGGGCTAGCGGGAGAGGAGAGACCCAGTACTTC. Translation gives CASSGASGRGETQYF.